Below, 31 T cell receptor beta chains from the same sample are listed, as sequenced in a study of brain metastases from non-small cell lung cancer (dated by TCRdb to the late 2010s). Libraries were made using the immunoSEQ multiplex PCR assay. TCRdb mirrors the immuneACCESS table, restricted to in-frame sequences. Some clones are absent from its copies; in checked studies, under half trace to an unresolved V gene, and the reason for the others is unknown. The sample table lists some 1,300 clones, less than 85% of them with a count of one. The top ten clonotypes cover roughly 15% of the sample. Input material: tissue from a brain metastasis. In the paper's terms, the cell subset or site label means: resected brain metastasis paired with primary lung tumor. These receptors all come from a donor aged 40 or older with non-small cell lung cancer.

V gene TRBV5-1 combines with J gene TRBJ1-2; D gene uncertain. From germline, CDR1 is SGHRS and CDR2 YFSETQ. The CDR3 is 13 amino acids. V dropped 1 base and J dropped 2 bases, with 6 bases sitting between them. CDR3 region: CASSLTENYGYTF. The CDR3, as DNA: TGCGCCAGCAGCTTGACAGAAAACTATGGCTACACCTTC. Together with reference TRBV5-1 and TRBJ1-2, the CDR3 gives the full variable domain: KAGVTQTPRYLIKTRGQQVTLSCSPISGHRSVSWYQQTPGQGLQFLFEYFSETQRNKGNFPGRFSGRQFSNSRSEMNVSTLELGDSALYLCASSLTENYGYTFGSGTRLTVV.

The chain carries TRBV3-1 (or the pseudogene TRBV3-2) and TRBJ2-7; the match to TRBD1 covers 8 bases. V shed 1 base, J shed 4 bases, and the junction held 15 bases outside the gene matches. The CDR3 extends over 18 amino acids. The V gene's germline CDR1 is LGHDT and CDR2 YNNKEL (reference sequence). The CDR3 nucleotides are TGTGCCAGCAGCCAAGGGACAGGGCTTTGTCTGGTGAGATACGAGCAGTACTTC. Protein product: CASSQGTGLCLVRYEQYF.

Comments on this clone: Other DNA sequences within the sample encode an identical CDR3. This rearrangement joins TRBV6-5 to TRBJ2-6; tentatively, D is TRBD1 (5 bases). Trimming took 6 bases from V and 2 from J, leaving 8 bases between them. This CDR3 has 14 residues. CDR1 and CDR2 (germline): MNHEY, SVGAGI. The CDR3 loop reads CASRGRAGANVLTF. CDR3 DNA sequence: TGTGCCAGCAGGGGCAGGGCTGGGGCCAACGTCCTGACTTTC.

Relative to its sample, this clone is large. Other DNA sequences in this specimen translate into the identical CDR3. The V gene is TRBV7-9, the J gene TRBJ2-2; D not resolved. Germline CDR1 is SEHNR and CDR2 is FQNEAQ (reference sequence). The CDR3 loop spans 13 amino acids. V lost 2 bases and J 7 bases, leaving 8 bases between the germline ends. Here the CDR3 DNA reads TGTGCCAGCAGCTTATCCGAGATCGGGGAGCTGTTTTTT. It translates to CASSLSEIGELFF.

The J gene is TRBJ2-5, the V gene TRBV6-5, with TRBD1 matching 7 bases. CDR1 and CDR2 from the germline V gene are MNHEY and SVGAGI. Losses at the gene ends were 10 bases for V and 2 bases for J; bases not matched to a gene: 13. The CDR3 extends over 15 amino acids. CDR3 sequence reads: CATTYPPRGQETQYF. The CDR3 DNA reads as TGTGCCACGACATACCCGCCCAGGGGGCAAGAGACCCAGTACTTC.

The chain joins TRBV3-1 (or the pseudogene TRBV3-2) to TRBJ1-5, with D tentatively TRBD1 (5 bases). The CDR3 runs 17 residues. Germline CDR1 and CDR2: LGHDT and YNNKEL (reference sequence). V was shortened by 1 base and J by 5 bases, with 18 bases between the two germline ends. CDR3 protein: CASSQAQGVVVYQPQHF. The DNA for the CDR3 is TGTGCCAGCAGCCAAGCCCAGGGAGTCGTCGTTTATCAGCCCCAGCATTTT.

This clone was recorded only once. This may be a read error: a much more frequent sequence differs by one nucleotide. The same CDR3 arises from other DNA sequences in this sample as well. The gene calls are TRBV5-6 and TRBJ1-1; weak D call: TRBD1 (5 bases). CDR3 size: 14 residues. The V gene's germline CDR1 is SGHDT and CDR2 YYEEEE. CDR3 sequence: CASSLGGLYTEAFF. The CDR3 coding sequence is TGTGCCAGCAGTTTGGGGGGTTTGTACACTGAAGCTTTCTTT.

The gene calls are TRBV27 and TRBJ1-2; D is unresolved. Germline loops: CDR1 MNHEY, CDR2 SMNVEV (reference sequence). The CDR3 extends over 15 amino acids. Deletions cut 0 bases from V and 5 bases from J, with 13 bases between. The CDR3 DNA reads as TGTGCCAGCAGTTTATCGCCTGACACGAAGTATGGCTACACCTTC. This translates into CASSLSPDTKYGYTF.

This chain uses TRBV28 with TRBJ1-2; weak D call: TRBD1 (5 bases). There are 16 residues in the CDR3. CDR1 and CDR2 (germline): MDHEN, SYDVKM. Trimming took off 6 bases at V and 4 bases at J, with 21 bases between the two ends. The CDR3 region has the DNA TGTGCCAGCAGGTCCTTCGGGGGATCTACCCCCTATGGCTACACCTTC. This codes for CASRSFGGSTPYGYTF.

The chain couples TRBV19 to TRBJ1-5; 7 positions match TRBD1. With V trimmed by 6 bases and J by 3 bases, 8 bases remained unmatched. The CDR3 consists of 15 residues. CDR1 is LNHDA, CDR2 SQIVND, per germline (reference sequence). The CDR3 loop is CASRDRDSFNQPQHF. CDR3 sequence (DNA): TGTGCCAGTAGAGACCGGGACAGCTTCAATCAGCCCCAGCATTTT.

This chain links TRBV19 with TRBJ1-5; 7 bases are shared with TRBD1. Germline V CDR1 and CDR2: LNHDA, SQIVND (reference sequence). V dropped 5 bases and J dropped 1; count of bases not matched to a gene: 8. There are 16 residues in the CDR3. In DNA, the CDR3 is TGTGCCAGTAGTGGCCCTCGGACAGGCAGCAATCAGCCCCAGCATTTT. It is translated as CASSGPRTGSNQPQHF.

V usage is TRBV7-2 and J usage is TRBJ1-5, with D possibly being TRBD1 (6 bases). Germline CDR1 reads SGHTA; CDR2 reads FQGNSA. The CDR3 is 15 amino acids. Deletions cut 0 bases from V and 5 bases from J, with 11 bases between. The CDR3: CASSLASDSYQPQHF. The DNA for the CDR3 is TGTGCCAGCAGCTTAGCCTCGGACAGTTATCAGCCCCAGCATTTT.

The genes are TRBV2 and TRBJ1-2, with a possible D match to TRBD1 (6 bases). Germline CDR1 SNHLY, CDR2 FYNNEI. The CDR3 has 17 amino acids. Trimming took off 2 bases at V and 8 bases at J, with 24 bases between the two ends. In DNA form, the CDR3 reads TGTGCCAGCAGTGAACAGGCGTCAGGGGAACGGATATGGGGCTACACCTTC. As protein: CASSEQASGERIWGYTF.

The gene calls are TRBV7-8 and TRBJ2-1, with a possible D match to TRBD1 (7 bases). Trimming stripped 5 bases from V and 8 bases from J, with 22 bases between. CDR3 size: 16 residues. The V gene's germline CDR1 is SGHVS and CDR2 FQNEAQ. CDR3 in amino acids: CASSPLTSRGAHEQFF. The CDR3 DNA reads TGTGCCAGCAGCCCCCTGACGAGCAGGGGGGCCCATGAGCAGTTCTTC.

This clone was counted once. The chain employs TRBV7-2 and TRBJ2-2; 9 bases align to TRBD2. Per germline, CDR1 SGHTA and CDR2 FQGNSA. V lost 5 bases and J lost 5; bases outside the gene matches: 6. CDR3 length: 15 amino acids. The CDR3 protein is CASSLKSGGTGELFF. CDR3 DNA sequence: TGTGCCAGCAGCCTGAAGAGCGGGGGGACCGGGGAGCTGTTTTTT.

The CDR3 protein is CSASGRAGTADTQYF. The CDR3 nucleotides are TGCAGTGCTAGTGGTAGGGCTGGGACGGCAGATACGCAGTATTTT. This rearrangement joins TRBV20-1 to TRBJ2-3; D is perhaps TRBD1 or TRBD2 (5 bases each). Germline CDR1 and CDR2: DFQATT and SNEGSKA (reference sequence). CDR3 length: 15 residues. The ends were cut back, 3 bases at V and 4 bases at J, with 17 bases in the middle.

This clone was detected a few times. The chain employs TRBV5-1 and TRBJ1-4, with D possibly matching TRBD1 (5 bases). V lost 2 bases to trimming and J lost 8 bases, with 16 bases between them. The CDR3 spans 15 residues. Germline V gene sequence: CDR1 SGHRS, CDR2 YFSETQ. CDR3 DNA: TGCGCCAGCAGCTTCTACTTCGGGACGGTGGAAAAACTGTTTTTT. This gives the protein CASSFYFGTVEKLFF.

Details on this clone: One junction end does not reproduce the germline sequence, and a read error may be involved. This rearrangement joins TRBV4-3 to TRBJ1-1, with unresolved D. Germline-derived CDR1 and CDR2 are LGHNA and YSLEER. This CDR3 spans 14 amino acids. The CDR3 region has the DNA TGCGCCAGCAGCCAGATTACAGCGAACACTAAAGCTTTCTTT. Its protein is CASSQITANTKAFF.

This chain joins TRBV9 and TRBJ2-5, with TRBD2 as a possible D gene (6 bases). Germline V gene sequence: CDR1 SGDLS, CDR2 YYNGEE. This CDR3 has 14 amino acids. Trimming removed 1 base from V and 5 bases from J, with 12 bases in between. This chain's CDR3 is CASSVTLARETQYF. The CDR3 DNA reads TGTGCCAGCAGCGTAACACTAGCACGCGAGACCCAGTACTTC.

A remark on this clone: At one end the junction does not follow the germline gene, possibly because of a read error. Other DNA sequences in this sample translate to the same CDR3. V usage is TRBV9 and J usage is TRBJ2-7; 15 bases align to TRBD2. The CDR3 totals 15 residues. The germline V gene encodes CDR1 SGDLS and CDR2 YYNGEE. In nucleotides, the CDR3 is TGTGCCAGTAGCGTAGGGACTAGCGGGGGGTTCGAGCAGTACTTC. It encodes CASSVGTSGGFEQYF.

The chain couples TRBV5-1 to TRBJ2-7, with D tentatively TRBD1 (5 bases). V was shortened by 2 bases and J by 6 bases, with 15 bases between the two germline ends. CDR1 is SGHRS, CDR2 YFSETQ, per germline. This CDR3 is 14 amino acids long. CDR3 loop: CASSFNLQGGEQYF. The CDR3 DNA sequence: TGCGCCAGCAGCTTTAACCTCCAGGGCGGCGAGCAGTACTTC.

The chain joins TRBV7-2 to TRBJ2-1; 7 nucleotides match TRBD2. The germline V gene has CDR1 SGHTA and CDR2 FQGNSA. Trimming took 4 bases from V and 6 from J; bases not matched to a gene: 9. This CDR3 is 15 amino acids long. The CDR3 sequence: CASSSRTRGINEQFF. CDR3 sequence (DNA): TGTGCCAGCAGCTCAAGGACTAGGGGAATCAATGAGCAGTTCTTC.

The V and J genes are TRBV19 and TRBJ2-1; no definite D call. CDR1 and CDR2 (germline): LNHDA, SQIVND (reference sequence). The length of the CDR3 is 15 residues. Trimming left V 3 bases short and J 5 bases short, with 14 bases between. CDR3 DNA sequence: TGTGCCAGTAGTATTGATGTTTCAGGAAACAATGAGCAGTTCTTC. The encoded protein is CASSIDVSGNNEQFF.

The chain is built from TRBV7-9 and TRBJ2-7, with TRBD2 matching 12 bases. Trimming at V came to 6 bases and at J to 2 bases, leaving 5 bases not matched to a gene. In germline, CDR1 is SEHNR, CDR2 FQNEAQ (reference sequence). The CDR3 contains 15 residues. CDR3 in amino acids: CASRPGLAGTYEQYF. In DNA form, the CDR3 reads TGTGCCAGCAGACCGGGACTAGCGGGTACCTACGAGCAGTACTTC.

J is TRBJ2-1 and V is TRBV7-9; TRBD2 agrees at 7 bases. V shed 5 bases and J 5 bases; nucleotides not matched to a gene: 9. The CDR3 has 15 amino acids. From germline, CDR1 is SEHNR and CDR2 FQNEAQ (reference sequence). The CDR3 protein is CASSPPGGPHNEQFF. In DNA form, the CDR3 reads TGTGCCAGCAGCCCCCCGGGGGGTCCCCACAATGAGCAGTTCTTC.

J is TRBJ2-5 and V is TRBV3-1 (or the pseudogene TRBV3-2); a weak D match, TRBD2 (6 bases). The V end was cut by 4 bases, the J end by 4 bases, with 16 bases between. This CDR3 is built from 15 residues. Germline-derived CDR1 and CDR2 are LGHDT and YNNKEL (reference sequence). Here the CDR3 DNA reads TGTGCCAGCAGCCCTGCTGGAGGAGGGAGAGAGACCCAGTACTTC. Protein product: CASSPAGGGRETQYF.

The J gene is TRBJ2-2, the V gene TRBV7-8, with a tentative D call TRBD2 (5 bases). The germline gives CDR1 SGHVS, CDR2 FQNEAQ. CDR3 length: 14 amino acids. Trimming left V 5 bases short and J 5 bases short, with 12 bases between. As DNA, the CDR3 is TGTGCCAGCAGCCGAGCGGAAGTTACCGGGGAGCTGTTTTTT. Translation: CASSRAEVTGELFF.

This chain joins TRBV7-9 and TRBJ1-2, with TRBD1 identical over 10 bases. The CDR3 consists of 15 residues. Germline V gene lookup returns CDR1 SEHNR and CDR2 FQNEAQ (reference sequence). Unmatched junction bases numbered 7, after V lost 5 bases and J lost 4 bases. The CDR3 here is CASSPLGTGVYGYTF. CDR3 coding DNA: TGTGCCAGCAGCCCTCTCGGGACAGGGGTCTATGGCTACACCTTC.

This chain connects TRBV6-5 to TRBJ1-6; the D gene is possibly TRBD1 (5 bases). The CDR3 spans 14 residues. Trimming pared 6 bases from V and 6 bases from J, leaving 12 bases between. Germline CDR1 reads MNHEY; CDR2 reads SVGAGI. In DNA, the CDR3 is TGTGCCAGCAGGGGGACGATCCTTAATTCACCCCTCCACTTT. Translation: CASRGTILNSPLHF.

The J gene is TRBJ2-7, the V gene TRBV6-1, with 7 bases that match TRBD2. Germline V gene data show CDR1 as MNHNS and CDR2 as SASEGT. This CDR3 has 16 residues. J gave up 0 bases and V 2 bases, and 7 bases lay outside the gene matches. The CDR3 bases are TGTGCCAGCAGTGAATTGGGGCGGGGGAGCTCCTACGAGCAGTACTTC. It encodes CASSELGRGSSYEQYF.

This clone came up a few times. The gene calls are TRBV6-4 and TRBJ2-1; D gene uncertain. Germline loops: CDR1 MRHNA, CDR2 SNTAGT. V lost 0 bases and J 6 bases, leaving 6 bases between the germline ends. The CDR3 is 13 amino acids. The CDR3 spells CASSDSKVNEQFF. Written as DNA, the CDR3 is TGTGCCAGCAGTGACTCGAAGGTCAATGAGCAGTTCTTC.